This T cell receptor beta chain was retrieved from a study of PD-L1 blockade in urothelial cancer (dated by TCRdb to 2017 to 2019). About the full investigation: Therapy was started in the mid-2010s for all patients, and atezolizumab 1,200 mg was administered intravenously every 3 weeks. In the same patients, pretreatment tumors underwent whole exome sequencing and RNA sequencing in addition to TCR sequencing. Twenty-nine patients had pretreatment blood TCR-seq, approximately 24 had at least one posttreatment blood collection, and approximately 24 had tumor TCR-seq. Twenty-five of 29 patients were identified as males with urothelial cancer of bladder origin, and a prior smoking history was reported by 18 of 29 patients. An ECOG performance status of 0 or 1 was recorded for the patients, and 0 to 3 prior chemotherapy regimens had been received by the patients. Durable clinical benefit was achieved by nine patients but not by the remaining 20. Blood samples were analyzed 3 weeks after the start of treatment (second dose) and 6 weeks after the start of treatment. An exploratory multi-omic analysis was conducted of the somatic, immune and clinical correlates of response to PD-L1 blockade with atezolizumab in urothelial cancer. Blood samples gave median yields of roughly 150,000 T cells and tens of thousands of unique TCRs, along with a median clonality of around 0.08. Pretreatment tumor samples, along with matched peripheral blood serially collected before and after atezolizumab treatment, were subjected to TCR sequencing. Progression-free survival longer than 6 months counted as durable clinical benefit, and TCR features were additionally tested against both progression-free and overall survival.

A word on this clone: No cognate antigen has been identified for it. No base quality values were provided; no much bigger clone lies one nucleotide off.

On the study overall, not on this receptor specifically: Improved progression-free and overall survival was associated with having pretreatment peripheral blood TCR clonality below the median. At 3 weeks after the start of treatment, tumor-associated TCR clones in peripheral blood had expanded more in patients with durable benefit (n ≈ 20, p = 0.022). Because the sample size was small (n of about 27) and many of the analyses were exploratory, the results are meant to be hypothesis-generating.

What this sample's time point label stands for: peripheral blood 6 weeks after treatment start. The cohort comprised 25 to 35 patients with locally advanced or metastatic urothelial carcinoma treated at Memorial Sloan Kettering on a trial protocol. Peripheral blood mononuclear cells were collected pretreatment and during treatment, at between 1 and 8 total time points per patient. The Qiagen DNeasy Blood extraction kit was used to purify genomic DNA from total PBMCs and tumor samples. PBMCs were collected pretreatment and during treatment and were isolated and stored as previously described. Each PCR received spiked-in synthetic TCR analog templates so that absolute template abundance could be estimated from read counts. The immunoSEQ assay was used to amplify TCRbeta CDR3 regions from genomic DNA with bias-controlled V and J gene primers. Rearranged TCRbeta segments were sequenced at approximately 20X coverage. For the original study's pipeline: Clustering was used to correct sequencing errors, and CDR3s were annotated against IMGT to assign V, D and J genes. Downstream analyses used only productive TCRbeta rearrangements and left out out-of-frame or stop-codon sequences. Clonality was calculated as one minus the Shannon entropy normalized by the log of the number of unique productive sequences. Clones differing between time points or between blood and tumor were identified by Fisher's exact test with Benjamini-Hochberg correction at adjusted p below 0.01. TCRdb provides this immuneACCESS table in a form limited to in-frame rearrangements. Some clones are lacking; in checked studies, under half of them reflect an unresolved V gene, and why the rest are absent is not known. For V, J and clone size, that table is used; D and trimming come from the DNA. The sample table records more than 90,000 clones; around 78% of these occur just once. The ten largest clones take up under 9.5% of the sample.

Sample: PBMCs, taken around atezolizumab (anti-PD-L1) treatment. This receptor was taken from a man between 65 and 85 years old with urothelial cancer.

The CDR3 amino acid sequence is: CASSIWDRNTEAFF. The DNA sequence is TGTGCCAGTAGTATTTGGGACAGGAACACTGAAGCTTTCTTT. The chain joins TRBV19 to TRBJ1-1, with TRBD1 identical over 7 junction bases. CDR1 and CDR2 are read off the germline V gene (reference sequence) as LNHDA and SQIVND. Measured from the cysteine to the phenylalanine, the CDR3 is 14 residues long. The entry retains the CDR3 DNA only, 42 bases that are in frame from base 1. V and J are trimmed by 3 bases and 1 base, and the gene matches miss 2 bases of the junction.